The 24 T cell receptor beta chains listed next were all sequenced from one sample in a study of T cells in Graves' hyperthyroidism and ophthalmopathy (dated by TCRdb to between 2019 and 2020). Receptor libraries were prepared by multiplex PCR. Instrument used: Illumina HiSeq 2000. TCR beta CDR3 regions were amplified from RNA transcripts. The first round of RT-PCR for the TCR CDR3 was performed with the HTBI primer set and the Qiagen OneStep RT-PCR kit. TCRdb reprocessed the public reads (quality trimming at Q25 with fastp, clone calling with MiXCR) and kept in-frame beta chains. Each entry merges the rows of one CDR3 protein and shows their most common DNA and genes. The sample records 530,000 or so distinct CDR3 sequences, 17% of which are singletons. Clones ranked in the top ten supply roughly 18% of the sample. The material sequenced was blood. All receptors come from a woman younger than 30 with Graves' ophthalmopathy.

The chain employs TRBV4-1 and TRBJ2-3; 7 nucleotides agree with TRBD2. Germline V gene lookup returns CDR1 MGHRA and CDR2 YSYEKL. The CDR3 extends over 16 amino acids. J lost 6 bases, V lost 0 bases, and 9 bases had no gene match. CDR3 residues: CASSQEGSRGVDTQYF. CDR3 in DNA: TGCGCCAGCAGCCAAGAAGGGTCCCGGGGGGTGGATACGCAGTATTTT.

This clonotype has a count of ten or more. The rearrangement joins TRBV28 to TRBJ1-3; unclear D gene. From germline, CDR1 is MDHEN and CDR2 SYDVKM. CDR3 length equals 16 residues. The V end lost 1 base, the J end lost 0 bases, and 10 bases lay between the germline ends. CDR3 loop: CASSLFQHLSGNTIYF. The CDR3 region has the DNA TGTGCCAGCAGTTTATTCCAGCATCTCTCTGGAAACACCATATATTTT.

This clonotype was picked up many times. The rearrangement joins TRBV20-1 to TRBJ2-3; D may be TRBD2 (5 bases). Germline-derived CDR1 and CDR2 are DFQATT and SNEGSKA (reference sequence). The CDR3 runs to 14 residues. V was trimmed by 0 bases and J by 6 bases, leaving 13 bases between them. The CDR3 nucleotides read TGCAGTGCTAGAGATCCATCACTAGAGGATACGCAGTATTTT. Protein product: CSARDPSLEDTQYF.

There are a few counts of this clonotype. Germline is not matched at one junction end, which may reflect a read error. The chain has TRBV5-1 and TRBJ1-1, with D uncertain. This CDR3 contains 14 residues. CDR1 and CDR2 (germline): SGHRS, YFSETQ. As DNA, the CDR3 is TGCGCCAGCAGCTTGGCAGGAGGATATACTGAAACTTTCTTT. Encoded protein: CASSLAGGYTETFF.

In its sample, this clonotype was seen a few times. This may arise from a read error, as a much more abundant clone is one base away. The V and J genes are TRBV12-3 or TRBV12-4 and TRBJ1-5, with D uncertain. CDR3 length: 13 amino acids. CDR3 region: CASSLALHQPRHF. In nucleotides, the CDR3 is TGTGCCAGCAGTTTAGCTCTTCATCAGCCCCGGCATTTT.

This clonotype was detected ten times or more. This rearrangement joins TRBV6-2 or TRBV6-3 to TRBJ2-1; D may be TRBD1 (6 bases). Trimming left V 6 bases short and J 6 bases short, with 18 bases between. Germline lookup yields CDR1 MNHEY and CDR2 SVGEGT. The CDR3 consists of 15 residues. The CDR3 region has the DNA TGTGCCAGCAGCTCTGGACAGAGGTTCGCCAATGAGCAGTTCTTC. Translation: CASSSGQRFANEQFF.

In nucleotides, the CDR3 is TGTGCCTTGACTCCCTACACCGGGGAGCTGTTTTTT. This translates into CALTPYTGELFF. The genes are TRBV30 and TRBJ2-2, with D uncertain. Trimming pared 7 bases from V and 3 bases from J, leaving 9 bases between. The CDR3 consists of 12 residues. Looked up from germline, CDR1 is GTSNPN and CDR2 is SVGIG (reference sequence).

Concerning this clonotype: One end of the junction varies from germline; a read error may be responsible. The chain joins TRBV9 to TRBJ1-3, with D possibly being TRBD1 (6 bases). From germline, CDR1 is SGDLS and CDR2 YYNGEE. This CDR3 spans 16 amino acids. The CDR3 sequence is CTSSSDGTISGNTIYF. CDR3 sequence (DNA): TGTACCAGCAGCTCAGACGGGACAATCTCTGGAAACACCATATATTTT.

This clonotype has just a few counts. The chain recombines TRBV9 with TRBJ1-6, with TRBD1 as a possible D gene (5 bases). The CDR3 sequence is 15 residues long. The germline gives CDR1 SGDLS, CDR2 YYNGEE. The V end was cut by 3 bases, the J end by 4 bases, with 11 bases between. CDR3 sequence (DNA): TGTGCCAGCAGCGCGGCGAGGGGTTATAATTCACCCCTCCACTTT. This translates into CASSAARGYNSPLHF.

Many counts were recorded for this clonotype. The J gene is TRBJ2-7, the V gene TRBV12-3 or TRBV12-4; TRBD1 is a possible D gene (6 bases). The CDR3 is 13 residues long. Trimming removed 6 bases at V and 4 bases at J, with 13 bases between. DNA of the CDR3: TGTGCCAGCAGCCCGGGACACGGTTACGAGCAGTACTTC. This sequence encodes CASSPGHGYEQYF.

This clonotype was seen more than once but under ten times. The chain joins TRBV15 to TRBJ2-4; 7 bases match TRBD1. The CDR3 runs to 13 residues. V trimming: 5 bases; J trimming: 5 bases; junction bases outside the gene matches: 3. CDR1 is LNHNV, CDR2 YYDKDF, per germline (reference sequence). The CDR3 reads CATSEGTENIQYF. The CDR3 bases are TGTGCCACCAGCGAGGGGACAGAAAACATTCAGTACTTC.

The CDR3 DNA is TGTGCCAGCAGCTTGAACTCTTACGGAAGGCACTACGAGCAGTACTTC. Its translation: CASSLNSYGRHYEQYF. This chain links TRBV5-6 with TRBJ2-7; D gene unclear. The CDR3 has 16 amino acids. Trimming left V 1 base short and J 3 bases short, with 17 bases between. Germline V lookup: CDR1 SGHDT, CDR2 YYEEEE.

In this sample, this clonotype turned up many times. The chain employs TRBV3-1 and TRBJ1-2; the D gene is possibly TRBD1 (6 bases). From germline, CDR1 is LGHDT and CDR2 YNNKEL (reference sequence). There are 15 residues in the CDR3. V lost 0 bases, J lost 2 bases, and 10 bases lay in between. The CDR3 spells CASSQDSGANYGYTF. The CDR3 DNA reads as TGTGCCAGCAGCCAAGATTCAGGGGCCAACTATGGCTACACCTTC.

The rearrangement joins TRBV24-1 to TRBJ2-1, with a possible D match to TRBD2 (5 bases). Between the trimmed V and J ends, which lost 4 bases and 6 bases, there was a span of 12 bases. Germline-derived CDR1 and CDR2 are KGHDR and SFDVKD. The CDR3 covers 14 residues. The CDR3, as DNA: TGTGCCACCAGTGACCCTAGCTTTTCCAATGAGCAGTTCTTC. It specifies CATSDPSFSNEQFF.

This clonotype was recorded many times. The rearrangement joins TRBV30 to TRBJ2-2; possibly TRBD1 for D (6 bases). Germline CDR1 is GTSNPN and CDR2 is SVGIG (reference sequence). The V end was cut by 0 bases, the J end by 7 bases, with 9 bases between. This CDR3 contains 13 residues. The CDR3 region has the DNA TGTGCCTGGAGTGTTAGGACAGACGGGGAGCTGTTTTTT. It codes for CAWSVRTDGELFF. The variable domain in full, with the rest retrieved from reference TRBV30 and TRBJ2-2, is SQTIHQWPATLVQPVGSPLSLECTVEGTSNPNLYWYRQAAGRGLQLLFYSVGIGQISSEVPQNLSASRPQDRQFILSSKKLLLSDSGFYLCAWSVRTDGELFFGEGSRLTVL.

The V gene is TRBV6-1, the J gene TRBJ1-2, with TRBD1 identical over 8 bases. Germline V gives CDR1 MNHNS, CDR2 SASEGT. The V segment lost 9 bases and the J segment 3 bases; nucleotides outside the gene matches: 18. This CDR3 has 17 amino acids. CDR3 protein: CASSFLGAGGIDYGYTF. CDR3 in DNA: TGTGCCAGTTCCTTTCTCGGGGCAGGGGGCATTGACTATGGCTACACCTTC.

This clonotype has more than one count but fewer than ten. This CDR3 is CASSIRVGTEAFF. The CDR3 DNA reads as TGCGCCAGCAGCATCAGGGTAGGGACTGAAGCTTTCTTT. V is TRBV5-1 and J is TRBJ1-1; the D gene is possibly TRBD1 (5 bases). Trimming stripped 4 bases from V and 5 bases from J, with 12 bases between. The germline gives CDR1 SGHRS, CDR2 YFSETQ. The CDR3 spans 13 residues.

The gene calls are TRBV2 and TRBJ1-6; D not certain. The germline V gene encodes CDR1 SNHLY and CDR2 FYNNEI. V was cut by 11 bases and J by 14 bases, with 25 bases left in between. This CDR3 contains 14 residues. The CDR3 reads CAWRPEAGSGSLHF. CDR3 nucleotide sequence: TGTGCCTGGAGACCAGAGGCGGGCTCGGGGTCCCTCCACTTT. The full variable domain, with the rest looked up from reference TRBV2 and TRBJ1-6, is EPEVTQTPSHQVTQMGQEVILRCVPISNHLYFYWYRQILGQKVEFLVSFYNNEISEKSEIFDDQFSVERPDGSNFTLKIRSTKLEDSAMYFCAWRPEAGSGSLHFGNGTRLTVT.

The chain carries TRBV7-9 and TRBJ1-1; 10 bases map to TRBD1. The CDR3 runs 14 residues. V shed 5 bases and J 5 bases; nucleotides not matched to a gene: 5. In germline, CDR1 is SEHNR, CDR2 FQNEAQ (reference sequence). CDR3 bases: TGTGCCAGCAGCCGCCGGGACAGGGGTACTGAAGCTTTCTTT. It yields the protein CASSRRDRGTEAFF.

With respect to this clonotype: This is likely an artifact of a read error, given a far larger clone one base away. The chain joins TRBV11-2 to TRBJ2-7, with D unresolved. CDR3 length: 13 amino acids. CDR1 and CDR2 from the germline V gene are SGHAT and FQNNGV. CDR3 loop: CACSLDLSYEQYF. DNA of the CDR3: TGTGCCTGCAGCTTAGACCTCTCCTACGAGCAGTACTTC. The full variable domain, rest sourced from reference TRBV11-2 and TRBJ2-7, is EAGVAQSPRYKIIEKRQSVAFWCNPISGHATLYWYQQILGQGPKLLIQFQNNGVVDDSQLPKDRFSAERLKGVDSTLKIQPAKLEDSAVYLCACSLDLSYEQYFGPGTRLTVT.

This clonotype was seen repeatedly, ten times or more. This sequence joins TRBV5-1 and TRBJ2-3; D is unresolved. CDR1 is SGHRS and CDR2 is YFSETQ in the germline V gene. The ends were cut back, 1 base at V and 3 bases at J, with 6 bases in the middle. This CDR3 is 13 amino acids long. The CDR3 DNA sequence: TGCGCCAGCAGCTTGTGGGCTACAGATACGCAGTATTTT. Its translation is CASSLWATDTQYF. Drawing the rest from reference TRBV5-1 and TRBJ2-3, the complete variable domain is KAGVTQTPRYLIKTRGQQVTLSCSPISGHRSVSWYQQTPGQGLQFLFEYFSETQRNKGNFPGRFSGRQFSNSRSEMNVSTLELGDSALYLCASSLWATDTQYFGPGTRLTVL.

Details on this clonotype: The junction and the germline gene differ at one end; a read error may be behind it. V usage is TRBV7-9 and J usage is TRBJ2-7, with D possibly TRBD2 on 6 matching bases. From germline, CDR1 is SEHNR and CDR2 FQNEAQ (reference sequence). The CDR3 extends over 9 amino acids. The CDR3 region has the DNA TGTGCCAGCAGCCCGGGACTCCGCTTC. Amino acid sequence: CASSPGLRF. Supplemented by reference TRBV7-9 and TRBJ2-7, the full variable domain reads DTGVSQNPRHKITKRGQNVTFRCDPISEHNRLYWYRQTLGQGPEFLTYFQNEAQLEKSRLLSDRFSAERPKGSFSTLEIQRTEQGDSAMYLCASSPGLRFGPGTRLTVT.

This clonotype was detected many times. The rearrangement uses TRBV5-1 and TRBJ2-7; TRBD2 might be the D (6 bases). This CDR3 has 14 residues. CDR1 is SGHRS, CDR2 YFSETQ, per germline. Trimming stripped 2 bases from V and 5 bases from J, with 14 bases between. As DNA, the CDR3 is TGCGCCAGCAGCTTCCGGGACTCGCGAAACGAGCAGTACTTC. Translating gives CASSFRDSRNEQYF.

At least ten counts were recorded for this clonotype. The chain joins TRBV6-1 to TRBJ2-1; TRBD2 aligns across 9 bases. V lost 6 bases to trimming and J lost 0 bases; unmatched junction nucleotides: 3. CDR3 size: 15 residues. Per the germline V gene, CDR1 is MNHNS and CDR2 is SASEGT. The CDR3 nucleotides read TGTGCCAGCAGGTCTAGCGGGGACTCCTACAATGAGCAGTTCTTC. Amino acids: CASRSSGDSYNEQFF.